Detailed here is one T cell receptor (beta chain). Original data processing: Nucleated cell number was recorded as an estimate derived from reference gene primer amplification. Profiling relied on immunoSEQ multiplex PCR, and the TCRdb table lists in-frame clones only, not all of them. The V and J calls and the clone size are those of that table, but D and trimming were determined from the DNA. There are fewer than 40,000 clones in the sample; roughly 89% occur only once, and roughly 28% lies in the top ten. The sample originates from a study of blood T cell repertoires in COVID-19. Study background: Researchers got acute and convalescent COVID-19 samples from the United States, Italy and Spain.

Germline assignment: CDR1 SEHNR and CDR2 FQNEAQ (reference sequence). The CDR3 spans 16 residues. The junction had 6 bases not matched to a gene; V was cut back by 2 bases and J by 9 bases. This chain joins TRBV7-9 and TRBJ2-1, with 14 bases lining up with TRBD2. The clonotype comes from a man at least 80 years old with acute or convalescent COVID-19. The specimen was peripheral blood. The CDR3 protein is CASSLPGTSGSGEQFF. DNA of the CDR3: TGTGCCAGCAGCTTACCGGGGACTAGCGGGAGCGGTGAGCAGTTCTTC.